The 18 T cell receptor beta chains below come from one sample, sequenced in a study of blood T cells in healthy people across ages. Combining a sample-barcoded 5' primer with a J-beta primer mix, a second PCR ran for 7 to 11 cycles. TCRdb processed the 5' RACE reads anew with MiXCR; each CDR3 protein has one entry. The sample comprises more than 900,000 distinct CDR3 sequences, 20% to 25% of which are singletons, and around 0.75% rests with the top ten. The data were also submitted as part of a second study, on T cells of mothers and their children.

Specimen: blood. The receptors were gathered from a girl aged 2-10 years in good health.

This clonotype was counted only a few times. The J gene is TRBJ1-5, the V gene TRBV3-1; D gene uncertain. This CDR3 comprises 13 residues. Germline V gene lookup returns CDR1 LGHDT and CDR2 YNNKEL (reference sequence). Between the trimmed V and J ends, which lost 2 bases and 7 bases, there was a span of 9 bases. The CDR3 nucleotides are TGTGCCAGCAGCCAAACTTTCGACCAGCCCCAGCATTTT. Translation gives CASSQTFDQPQHF.

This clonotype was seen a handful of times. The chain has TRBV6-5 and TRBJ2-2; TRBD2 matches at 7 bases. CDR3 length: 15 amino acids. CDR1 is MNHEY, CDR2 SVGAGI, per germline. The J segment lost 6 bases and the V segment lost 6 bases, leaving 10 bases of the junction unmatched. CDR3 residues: CASRSTAGVAGELFF. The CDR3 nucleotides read TGTGCCAGCAGAAGTACGGCGGGGGTTGCCGGGGAGCTGTTTTTT.

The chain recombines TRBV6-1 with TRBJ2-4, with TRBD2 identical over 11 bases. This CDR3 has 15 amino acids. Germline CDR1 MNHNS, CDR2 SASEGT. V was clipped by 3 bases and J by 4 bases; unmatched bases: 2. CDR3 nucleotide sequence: TGTGCCAGCAGTGACGGACTAGCGGGTAAAAACATTCAGTACTTC. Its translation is CASSDGLAGKNIQYF.

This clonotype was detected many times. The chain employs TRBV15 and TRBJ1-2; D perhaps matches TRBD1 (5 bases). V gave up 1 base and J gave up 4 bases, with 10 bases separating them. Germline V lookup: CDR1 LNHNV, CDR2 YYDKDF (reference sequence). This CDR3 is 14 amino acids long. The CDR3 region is CATSRVGTAYGYTF. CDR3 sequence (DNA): TGTGCCACCAGCAGAGTCGGGACGGCCTATGGCTACACCTTC.

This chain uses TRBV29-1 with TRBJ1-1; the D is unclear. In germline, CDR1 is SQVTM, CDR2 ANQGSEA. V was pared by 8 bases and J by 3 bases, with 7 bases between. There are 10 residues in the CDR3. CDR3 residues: CSWGDTEAFF. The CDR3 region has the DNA TGCAGCTGGGGAGACACTGAAGCTTTCTTT.

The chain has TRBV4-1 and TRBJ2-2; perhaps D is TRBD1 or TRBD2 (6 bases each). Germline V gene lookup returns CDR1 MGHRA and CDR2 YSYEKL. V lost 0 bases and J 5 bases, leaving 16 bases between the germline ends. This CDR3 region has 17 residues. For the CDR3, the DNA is TGCGCCAGCAGCCAAGAAGGGGGGAGAATATATACCGGGGAGCTGTTTTTT. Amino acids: CASSQEGGRIYTGELFF.

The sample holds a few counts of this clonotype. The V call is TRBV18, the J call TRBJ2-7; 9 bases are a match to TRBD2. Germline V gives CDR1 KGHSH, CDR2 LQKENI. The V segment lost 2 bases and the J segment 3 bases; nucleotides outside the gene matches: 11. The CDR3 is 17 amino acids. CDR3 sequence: CASSPNTGTSSDYEQYF. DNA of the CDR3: TGTGCCAGCTCACCAAATACCGGGACTAGCAGTGACTACGAGCAGTACTTC.

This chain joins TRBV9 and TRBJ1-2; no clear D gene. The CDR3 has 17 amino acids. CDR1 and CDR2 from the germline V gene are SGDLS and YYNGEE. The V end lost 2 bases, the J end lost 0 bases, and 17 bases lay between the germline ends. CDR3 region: CASSVFAGHGANYGYTF. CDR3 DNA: TGTGCCAGCAGCGTGTTCGCAGGCCATGGGGCTAACTATGGCTACACCTTC.

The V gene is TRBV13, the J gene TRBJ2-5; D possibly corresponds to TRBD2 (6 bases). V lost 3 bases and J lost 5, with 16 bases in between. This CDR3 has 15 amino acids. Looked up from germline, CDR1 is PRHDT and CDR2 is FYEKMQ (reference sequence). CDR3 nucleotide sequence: TGTGCCAGCAGCTTTATCGGAGGGCCGGGGGAGACCCAGTACTTC. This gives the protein CASSFIGGPGETQYF.

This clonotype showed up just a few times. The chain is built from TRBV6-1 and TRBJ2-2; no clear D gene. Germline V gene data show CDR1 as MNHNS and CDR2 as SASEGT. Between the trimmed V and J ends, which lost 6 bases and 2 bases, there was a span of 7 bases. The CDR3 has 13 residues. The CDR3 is CASRLENTGELFF. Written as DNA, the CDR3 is TGTGCCAGCAGGCTAGAAAACACCGGGGAGCTGTTTTTT.

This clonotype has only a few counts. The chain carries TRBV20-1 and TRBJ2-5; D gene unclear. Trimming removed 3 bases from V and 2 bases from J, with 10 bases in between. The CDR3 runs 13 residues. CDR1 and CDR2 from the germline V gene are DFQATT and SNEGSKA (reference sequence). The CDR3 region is CSASRTLQETQYF. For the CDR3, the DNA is TGCAGTGCTAGTAGAACTCTACAAGAGACCCAGTACTTC.

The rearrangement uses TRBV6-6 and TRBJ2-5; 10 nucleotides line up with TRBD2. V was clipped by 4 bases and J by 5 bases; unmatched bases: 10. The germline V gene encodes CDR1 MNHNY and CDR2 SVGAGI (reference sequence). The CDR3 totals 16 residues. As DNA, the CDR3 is TGTGCCAGCAGTTTGACTAGCGGGTACGTGGCGGAGACCCAGTACTTC. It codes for CASSLTSGYVAETQYF.

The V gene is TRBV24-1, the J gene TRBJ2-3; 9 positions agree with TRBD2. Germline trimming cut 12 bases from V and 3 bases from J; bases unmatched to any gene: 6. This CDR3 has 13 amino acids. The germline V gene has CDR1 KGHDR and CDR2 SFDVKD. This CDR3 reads CAASTSGTDTQYF. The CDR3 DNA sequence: TGTGCCGCAAGCACTAGCGGGACAGATACGCAGTATTTT.

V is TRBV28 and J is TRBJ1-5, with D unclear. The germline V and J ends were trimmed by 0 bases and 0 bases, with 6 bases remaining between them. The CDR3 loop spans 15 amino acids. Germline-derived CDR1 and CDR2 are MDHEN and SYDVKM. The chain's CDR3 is CASSLWADSNQPQHF. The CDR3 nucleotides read TGTGCCAGCAGTTTATGGGCGGATAGCAATCAGCCCCAGCATTTT.

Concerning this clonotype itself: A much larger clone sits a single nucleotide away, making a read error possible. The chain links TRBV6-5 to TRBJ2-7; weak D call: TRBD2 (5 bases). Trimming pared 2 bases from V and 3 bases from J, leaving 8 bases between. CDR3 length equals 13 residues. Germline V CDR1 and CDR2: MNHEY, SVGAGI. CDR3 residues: CASSYGESYEQYF. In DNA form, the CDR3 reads TGTGCCAGCAGTTACGGGGAGAGCTACGAGCAGTACTTC.

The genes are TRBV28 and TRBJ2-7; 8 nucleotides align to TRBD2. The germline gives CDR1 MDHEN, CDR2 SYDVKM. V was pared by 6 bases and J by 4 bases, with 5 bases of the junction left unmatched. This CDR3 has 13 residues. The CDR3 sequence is CASSTGGAYEQYF. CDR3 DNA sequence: TGTGCCAGCAGCACCGGGGGGGCATACGAGCAGTACTTC.

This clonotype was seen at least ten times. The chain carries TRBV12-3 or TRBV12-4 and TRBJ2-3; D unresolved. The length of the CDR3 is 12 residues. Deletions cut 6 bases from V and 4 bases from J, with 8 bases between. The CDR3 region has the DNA TGTGCCAGCAGCCTTAACCCAGATACGCAGTATTTT. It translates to CASSLNPDTQYF.

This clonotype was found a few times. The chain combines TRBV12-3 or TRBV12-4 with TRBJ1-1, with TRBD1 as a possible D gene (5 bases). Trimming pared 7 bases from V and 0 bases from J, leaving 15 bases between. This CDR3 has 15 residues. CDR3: CASMKPQGLNTEAFF. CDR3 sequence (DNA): TGTGCCAGCATGAAACCTCAGGGACTGAACACTGAAGCTTTCTTT.